This T cell receptor (beta chain) came from a study of blood T cell repertoires in COVID-19. Study at large: The analysed material was cDNA or gDNA that came from T cells, B-cell-depleted T cells, or PBMCs.

Unmatched junction bases numbered 11, after V lost 4 bases and J lost 6 bases. This CDR3 region has 15 residues. From germline, CDR1 is MNHEY and CDR2 SMNVEV (reference sequence). Original data processing: Reference gene primers were amplified, and this amplification served to estimate nucleated cell counts. The table came from immunoSEQ multiplex PCR; TCRdb's copy has only in-frame clones and leaves some out. The V and J calls and clone size are taken from that table; D and trimming were inferred from the DNA. This sample has roughly 32,000 clones; 87% occur once, and the top ten carry approximately 1.9%.

The V gene is TRBV27, the J gene TRBJ1-2, with 7 nucleotides matching TRBD1. Sequenced sample: peripheral blood. This receptor was obtained from a man in his fifties with active or convalescent COVID-19. DNA for the CDR3: TGTGCCAGCAGTTCGCCCACGACAGGGTTTAATGGCTACACCTTC. It yields the protein CASSSPTTGFNGYTF.